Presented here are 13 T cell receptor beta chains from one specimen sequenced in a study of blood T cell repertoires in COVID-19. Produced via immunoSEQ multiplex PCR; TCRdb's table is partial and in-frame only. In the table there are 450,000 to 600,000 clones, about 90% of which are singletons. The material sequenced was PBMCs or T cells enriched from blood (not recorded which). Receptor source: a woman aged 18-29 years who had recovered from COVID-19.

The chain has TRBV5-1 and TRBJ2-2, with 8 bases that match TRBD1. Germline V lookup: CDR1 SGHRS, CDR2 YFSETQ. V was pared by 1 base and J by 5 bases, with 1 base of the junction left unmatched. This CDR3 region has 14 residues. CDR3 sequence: CASSLRTGTGELFF. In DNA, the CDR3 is TGCGCCAGCAGCTTGAGGACAGGGACCGGGGAGCTGTTTTTT.

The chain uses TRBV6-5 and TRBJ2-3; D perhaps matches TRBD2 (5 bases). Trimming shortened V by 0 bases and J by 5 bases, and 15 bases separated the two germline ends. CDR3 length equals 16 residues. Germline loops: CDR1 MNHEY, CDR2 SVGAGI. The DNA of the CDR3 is TGTGCCAGCAGTTACTCGTATTACCGAGAGGGAGATACGCAGTATTTT. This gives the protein CASSYSYYREGDTQYF.

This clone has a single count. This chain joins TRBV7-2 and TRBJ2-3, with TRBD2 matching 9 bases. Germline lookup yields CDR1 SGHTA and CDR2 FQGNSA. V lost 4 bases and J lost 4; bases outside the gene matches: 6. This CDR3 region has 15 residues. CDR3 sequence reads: CASSYIAGEADTQYF. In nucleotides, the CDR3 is TGTGCCAGCAGCTATATAGCGGGGGAGGCAGATACGCAGTATTTT.

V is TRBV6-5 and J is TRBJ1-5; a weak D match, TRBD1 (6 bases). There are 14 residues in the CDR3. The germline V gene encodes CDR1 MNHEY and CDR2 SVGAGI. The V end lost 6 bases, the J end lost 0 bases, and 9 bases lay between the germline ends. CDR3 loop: CASSGQLSNQPQHF. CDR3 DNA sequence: TGTGCCAGCAGCGGACAGCTTAGCAATCAGCCCCAGCATTTT.

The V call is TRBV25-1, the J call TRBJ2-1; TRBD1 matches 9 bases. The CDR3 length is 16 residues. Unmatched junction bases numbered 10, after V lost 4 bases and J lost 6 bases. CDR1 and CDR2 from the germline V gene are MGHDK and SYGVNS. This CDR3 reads CASSALDRGIINEQFF. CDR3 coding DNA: TGTGCCAGCAGTGCATTAGACAGGGGGATTATCAATGAGCAGTTCTTC.

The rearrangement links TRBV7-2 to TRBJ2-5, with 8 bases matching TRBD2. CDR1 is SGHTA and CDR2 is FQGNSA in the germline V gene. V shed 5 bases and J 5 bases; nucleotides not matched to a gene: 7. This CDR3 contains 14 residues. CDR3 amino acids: CASSIGGARETQYF. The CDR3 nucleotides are TGTGCCAGCAGCATCGGGGGGGCCAGGGAGACCCAGTACTTC.

CDR3 DNA: TGCAGCGCCGCCTTGGCCCCGGGTGGCAGCAATCAGCCCCAGCATTTT. Encoded protein: CSAALAPGGSNQPQHF. The chain recombines TRBV29-1 with TRBJ1-5; D gene uncertain. Trimming removed 7 bases from V and 1 base from J, with 20 bases in between. CDR1 is SQVTM and CDR2 is ANQGSEA in the germline V gene. This CDR3 has 16 amino acids.

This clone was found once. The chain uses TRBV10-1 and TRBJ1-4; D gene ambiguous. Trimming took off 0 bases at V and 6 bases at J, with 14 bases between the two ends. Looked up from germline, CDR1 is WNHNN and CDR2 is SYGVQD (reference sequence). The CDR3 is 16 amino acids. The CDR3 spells CASSESSEALDEKLFF. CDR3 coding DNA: TGCGCCAGCAGTGAGTCGTCGGAGGCCCTAGATGAAAAACTGTTTTTT.

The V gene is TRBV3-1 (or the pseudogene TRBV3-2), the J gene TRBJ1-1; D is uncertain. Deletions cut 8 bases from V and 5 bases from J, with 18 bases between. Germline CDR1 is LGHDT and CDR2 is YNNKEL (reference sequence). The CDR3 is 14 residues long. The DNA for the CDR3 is TGTGCCAGCCAAGACGAGGGCAAGATGACTGAAGCTTTCTTT. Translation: CASQDEGKMTEAFF.

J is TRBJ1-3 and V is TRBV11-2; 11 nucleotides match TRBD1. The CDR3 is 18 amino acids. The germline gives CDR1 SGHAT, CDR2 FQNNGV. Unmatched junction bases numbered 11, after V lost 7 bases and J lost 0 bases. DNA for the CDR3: TGTGCCAGCACTCCGGACAGGGGGCTTCTCCACTCTGGAAACACCATATATTTT. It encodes CASTPDRGLLHSGNTIYF.

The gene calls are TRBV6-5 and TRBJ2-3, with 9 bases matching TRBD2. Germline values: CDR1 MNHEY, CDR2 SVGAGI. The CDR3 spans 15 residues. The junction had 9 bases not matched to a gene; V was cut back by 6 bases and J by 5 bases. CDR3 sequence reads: CASSQRSGGRDTQYF. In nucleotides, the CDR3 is TGTGCCAGCAGCCAACGTAGCGGGGGCCGAGATACGCAGTATTTT.

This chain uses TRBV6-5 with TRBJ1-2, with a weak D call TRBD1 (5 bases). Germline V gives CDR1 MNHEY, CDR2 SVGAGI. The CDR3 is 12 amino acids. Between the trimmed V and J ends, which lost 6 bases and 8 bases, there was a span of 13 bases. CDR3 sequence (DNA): TGTGCCAGCAGCCAAGTCGGGGGGGGCTACACCTTC. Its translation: CASSQVGGGYTF.

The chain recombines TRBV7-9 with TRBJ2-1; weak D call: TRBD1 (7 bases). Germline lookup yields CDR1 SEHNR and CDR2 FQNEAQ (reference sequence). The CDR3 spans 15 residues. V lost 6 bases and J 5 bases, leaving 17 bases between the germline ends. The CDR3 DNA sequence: TGTGCCAGCAGAATGGAGGGGGCGAGCCACAATGAGCAGTTCTTC. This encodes CASRMEGASHNEQFF.